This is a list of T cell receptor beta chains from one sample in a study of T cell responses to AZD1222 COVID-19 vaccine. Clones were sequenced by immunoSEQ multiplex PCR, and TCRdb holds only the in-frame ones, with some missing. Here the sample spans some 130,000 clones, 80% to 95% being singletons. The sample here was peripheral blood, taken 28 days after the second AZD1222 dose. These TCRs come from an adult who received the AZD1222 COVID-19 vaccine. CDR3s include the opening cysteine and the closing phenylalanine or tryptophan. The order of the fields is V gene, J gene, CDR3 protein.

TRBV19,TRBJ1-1,CASSIRGTENTEAFF
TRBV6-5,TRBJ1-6,CASSQTGYNSPLHF
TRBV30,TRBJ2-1,CAWSLVGGPGEQFF
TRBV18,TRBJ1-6,CASSPQDIYNSPLHF
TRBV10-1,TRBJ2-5,CASSPTTRYLTGGLETQYF
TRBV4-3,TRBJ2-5,CASSQGASEETQYF
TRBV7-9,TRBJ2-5,CASSSGTGILQETQYF
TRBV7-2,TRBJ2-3,CASSLVATALSTDTQYF
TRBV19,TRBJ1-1,CASSIDLWGTEAFF
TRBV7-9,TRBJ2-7,CASIGTLKAPNYEQYF
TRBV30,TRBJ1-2,CAWSVRQGEGYTF
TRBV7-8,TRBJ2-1,CASSPGTGVENEQFF
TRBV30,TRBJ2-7,CAWSHTGLYEQYF
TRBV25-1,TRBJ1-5,CASPSRQSSNQPQHF
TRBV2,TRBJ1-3,CASRTTGASGNTIYF
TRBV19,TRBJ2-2,CASSDANTGELFF
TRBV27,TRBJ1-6,CASSLSYNSPLHF
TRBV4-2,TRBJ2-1,CASSQATFGNEQFF
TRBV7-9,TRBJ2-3,CASSPPRDTQYF
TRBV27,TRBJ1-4,CASSLGQSTTNEKLFF
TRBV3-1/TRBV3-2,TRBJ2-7,CASSPGQGPYEQYF
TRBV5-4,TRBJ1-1,CASSYRRDTEAFF
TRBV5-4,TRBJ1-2,CASSLVGGNYGYTF
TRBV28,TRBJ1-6,CASSIDTSPLHF
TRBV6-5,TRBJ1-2,CASSYGQGAYGYTF
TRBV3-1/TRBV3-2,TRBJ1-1,CASSRTCEAFF
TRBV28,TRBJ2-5,CASSHSVEGETQYF
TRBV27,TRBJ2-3,CASSYREADTQYF
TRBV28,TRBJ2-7,CASSPGLGSSYEQYF
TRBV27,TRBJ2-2,CASRRQMAGELFF
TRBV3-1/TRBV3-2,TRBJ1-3,CASSQYGGWNTIYF
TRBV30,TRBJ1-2,CAWSVAPGSYTF
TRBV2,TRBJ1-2,CATLAGQNYGYTF
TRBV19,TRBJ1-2,CASSLGGRGDYGYTF
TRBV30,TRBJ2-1,CAAGDRWDEQFF
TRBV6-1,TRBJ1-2,CASSDSQGMSNTF
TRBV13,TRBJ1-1,CASSLKAGGGNTEAFF
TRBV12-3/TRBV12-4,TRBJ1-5,CASSSENQPQHF
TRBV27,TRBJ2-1,CASSHSYNEQFF
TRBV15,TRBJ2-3,CATSRDMDNYAGDTQYF
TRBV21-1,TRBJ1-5,CASSNPGIGQPQHF